These T cell receptor beta chains were read from a single sample in a study of T-cell reconstitution after alpha-beta-depleted transplantation in children. MiXCR, run by TCRdb on the PCR reads, gives a single entry per CDR3 protein. The sample includes 580,000 or so distinct CDR3 sequences, roughly 24% of them seen just once. Material: PBMCs, mostly from graft donor cells, obtained 360 days after TCRalphabeta/CD19-depleted stem cell transplant. The source is a boy in the first two years of life who had a stem cell transplant for acute myeloid leukemia, so the T cells may come from the graft donor. CDR3s leave out the opening cysteine and the closing phenylalanine or tryptophan. Each record gives: J gene, V gene, CDR3 protein.

TRBJ1-2,TRBV6-5,ASSYSSEDPNYGYT
TRBJ2-7,TRBV20-1,SGGFTGRGGGYEQY
TRBJ2-7,TRBV10-3,ATNSGTLTYEQY
TRBJ2-3,TRBV15,ATSIDRATTDTQY
TRBJ2-7,TRBV12-3/TRBV12-4,ASSQLARGSSYEQY
TRBJ1-6,TRBV2,ATRGRWTVSPLH
TRBJ1-1,TRBV29-1,SGEYHTEAF
TRBJ1-2,TRBV5-5,ASSPDGANYGYT
TRBJ2-2,TRBV7-9,ASEGLNTGELF
TRBJ2-3,TRBV5-1,ASSLNLPGEGTQY
TRBJ2-3,TRBV11-2,ASSPWGLTDTQY
TRBJ2-3,TRBV12-3/TRBV12-4,ASSFRLAGGLTDTQY
TRBJ2-7,TRBV12-3/TRBV12-4,ASNYRDRGYEQY
TRBJ1-6,TRBV11-2,ASSRPEGASPLH
TRBJ2-3,TRBV10-3,AISGTRTDTQY
TRBJ1-1,TRBV25-1,ASSEYFRFEAF
TRBJ1-5,TRBV19,ASSFKRINQPQH
TRBJ2-4,TRBV12-3/TRBV12-4,ASRTGARGAENIQY
TRBJ2-7,TRBV6-2/TRBV6-3,ASSYSYRYEQY